The sequence of this T cell receptor (beta chain) was determined in a study of blood T cell repertoires in COVID-19. The germline V gene has CDR1 LGHNA and CDR2 YSLEER. The CDR3 extends over 19 amino acids. Trimming stripped 3 bases from V and 0 bases from J, with 23 bases between. Assay: immunoSEQ multiplex PCR; the TCRdb copy retains only in-frame clones and omits some. The sample includes 300,000 to 400,000 clones, roughly nine tenths seen only once; the top ten take about 3%. The TCR originated in a woman in her 30s with COVID-19, enrolled during active disease. J is TRBJ1-1 and V is TRBV4-3, with no clear D. Sequenced sample: peripheral blood. The CDR3 DNA reads TGCGCCAGCAGCCACCAGAGACTGCGGCGCCCCTTAATGAACACTGAAGCTTTCTTT. Translation gives CASSHQRLRRPLMNTEAFF.